Below, one TCR beta chain is given with its context. What it binds is unknown. The sample originates from a study of T cell responses to AZD1222 COVID-19 vaccine. Findings and limits, study-wide: Repertoires were obtained solely post-peak T cell response.

Sequencing was performed with immunoSEQ multiplex PCR; in TCRdb, only in-frame clones are kept and a portion is missing. In the table there are under 200,000 clones, more than 70% of which are singletons. The sample consisted of peripheral blood, taken 28 days after the second AZD1222 dose. The receptor was derived from an adult who received the AZD1222 COVID-19 vaccine.

The CDR3 is CASSQGEKRYEQYF. The CDR3 nucleotides are TGTGCCAGCAGCCAAGGGGAAAAGAGGTACGAGCAGTACTTC. This chain joins TRBV14 and TRBJ2-7; D unclear. The CDR3 is 14 residues long. V lost 1 base and J 4 bases, leaving 11 bases between the germline ends. Germline CDR1 SGHDN, CDR2 FVKESK.